The entry that follows covers one T cell receptor beta chain sequence. What it recognizes is unknown. The data derive from a study of identical twins. Regarding the study as a whole: Within monozygotic twins, out-of-frame TCR alpha sharing was underestimated by the models. Within twin pairs, the out-of-frame alpha sequences they shared showed excess low generation probability.

Carrying unique molecular identifiers, the cDNA also gained a universal primer site through template switching. TCRdb re-called the 5' RACE reads through MiXCR, storing one row per CDR3 protein. In the table there are about 530,000 distinct CDR3 sequences, approximately 20% of which are singletons. The sample was also linked to a second study, of yellow fever vaccine responses in identical twins. That paper adds: Twins reportedly had a vaccine T cell response that seemed partly convergent, partly personalized.

The sequence was obtained from a woman under 30 in good health. The sample consisted of CD4+ T cells sorted from blood.

CDR3 residues: CSARDIRAGNTGELFF. The CDR3 DNA is TGCAGTGCTAGAGATATAAGGGCTGGGAACACCGGGGAGCTGTTTTTT. The chain uses TRBV20-1 and TRBJ2-2; D is unclear. V was shortened by 0 bases and J by 1 base, with 12 bases between the two germline ends. Germline-derived CDR1 and CDR2 are DFQATT and SNEGSKA (reference sequence). This CDR3 region has 16 residues.